The rows below give T cell receptor beta chains drawn from one sample of a study of blood T cell repertoires in COVID-19. The protocol was immunoSEQ multiplex PCR, while the TCRdb copy is restricted to in-frame clones and leaves out a portion. Seen here are some 200,000 clones, 84% observed once, and the top ten hold over 15%. The sample was peripheral blood. The source is a woman older than 75 with active or convalescent COVID-19. Each CDR3 is given with its conserved first and last residue. The D gene is left open where the match is weak. Rows give clone size only sometimes, using once, few, many, or a class for an expanded clone.

D,V,J,size,DNA,CDR3
TRBD2,TRBV28,TRBJ2-2,-,TGTGCCAGCAGAGGAGCGGGGAGGCGCGGGGAGCTGTTTTTT,CASRGAGRRGELFF
-,TRBV3-1/TRBV3-2,TRBJ2-5,-,TGTGCCAGCAGCCCAAATTTGCCCGGGGTTGGGGAGACCCAGTACTTC,CASSPNLPGVGETQYF
-,TRBV11-1,TRBJ1-1,-,TGTGCCAGCAGCCCCCGGACAGCAGGGACTGAAGCTTTCTTT,CASSPRTAGTEAFF
TRBD2,TRBV3-1/TRBV3-2,TRBJ2-3,-,TGTGCCAGCAGCCAGGAGACTAGCGGATCCCATACGCAGTATTTT,CASSQETSGSHTQYF
-,TRBV3-1/TRBV3-2,TRBJ1-3,-,TGTGCCAGCAGCCCATACCAGGACACTACGGAAACGGGCATATATTTT,CASSPYQDTTETGIYF
TRBD1,TRBV25-1,TRBJ2-5,-,TGTGCCAGCCGACAGGGGGAGACCCAGTACTTC,CASRQGETQYF
TRBD1,TRBV7-2,TRBJ1-2,once,TGTGCCAGCAGCCCAGGATCCGGGACAGGGGGCTTTGGCTACACCTTC,CASSPGSGTGGFGYTF
-,TRBV11-3,TRBJ2-5,-,TGTGCCAGCTCATGGGGGCAATCTCAAGAGACCCAGTACTTC,CASSWGQSQETQYF
-,TRBV5-4,TRBJ2-2,-,TGTGCCAGCAGCCCGGCGGCAGCGAACACCGGGGAGCTGTTTTTT,CASSPAAANTGELFF
-,TRBV7-3,TRBJ2-3,-,TGTGCCAGCAGCTTAGGGGCTAGTGGAGATACGCAGTATTTT,CASSLGASGDTQYF
TRBD2,TRBV9,TRBJ2-7,-,TGTGCCAGCAGCGTAGGGGTAGCGGGGCCATCCTACGAGCAGTACTTC,CASSVGVAGPSYEQYF
TRBD1,TRBV7-2,TRBJ1-1,-,TGTGCCAGCAGCTTAGGGGGGGACAGCCATGAAGCTTTCTTT,CASSLGGDSHEAFF
-,TRBV11-2,TRBJ2-7,few,TGTGCCAGCAGCTTCGGGTCTAGTTTCTACGAGCAGTACTTC,CASSFGSSFYEQYF
TRBD1,TRBV9,TRBJ1-6,many,TGTGCCAGCAGCGCCAGGCGGGACAGTGAGTCACCCCTCCACTTT,CASSARRDSESPLHF
TRBD1,TRBV9,TRBJ2-7,-,TGTGCCAGCAGCCCTTGGACAGGGGGCATCTACGAGCAGTACTTC,CASSPWTGGIYEQYF
TRBD1,TRBV15,TRBJ2-7,-,TGTGCCACCAGCAGAGTCCCGTTCCGGGACAGGGATTACGAGCAGTACTTC,CATSRVPFRDRDYEQYF
TRBD1,TRBV30,TRBJ1-1,-,TGTGCCTGGAGTGCCTTCCCGGGACAGCTGAACACTGAAGCTTTCTTT,CAWSAFPGQLNTEAFF
-,TRBV5-1,TRBJ1-2,-,TGCGCCAGCAGCTTGAGTCAGGGTTGGGGCTACACCTTC,CASSLSQGWGYTF
TRBD2,TRBV5-1,TRBJ2-1,-,TGCGCCAGCAGCTTGGCGCCGGGACTAGGGAACTACAATGAGCAGTTCTTC,CASSLAPGLGNYNEQFF
TRBD1,TRBV6-2/TRBV6-3,TRBJ1-2,-,TGTGCCAGCAGCAAAACACGACAGGGGCCTTATGGCTACACCTTC,CASSKTRQGPYGYTF
-,TRBV21-1,TRBJ2-5,-,TGTGCCAGCAGCAAGGTTGGTTACACCCAAGAGACCCAGTACTTC,CASSKVGYTQETQYF
TRBD2,TRBV3-1/TRBV3-2,TRBJ2-7,-,TGTGCCAGCAGCCAGGGACTAGCGGGAGGGTCGGGACAGTACTTC,CASSQGLAGGSGQYF
TRBD1,TRBV27,TRBJ1-4,-,TGTGCCAGCAGTCCTGGGACAGGGTACGAAAAACTGTTTTTT,CASSPGTGYEKLFF
-,TRBV2,TRBJ1-2,-,TGTGCCAGCCCGTCGGGAGGGGGGGGCTACACCTTC,CASPSGGGGYTF
-,TRBV13,TRBJ1-2,-,TGTGCCAGCAGCTTAGTCGGCAGGGTGGAGGGTGGCTACACCTTC,CASSLVGRVEGGYTF
TRBD2,TRBV9,TRBJ2-5,-,TGTGCCAGCAGTCGGAGGCTAGCGGGGGGGTTCCAAGAGACCCAGTACTTC,CASSRRLAGGFQETQYF
-,TRBV6-5,TRBJ1-1,-,TGTGCCAGCAGCGCCAGGGATTTCTGGACTGAAGCTTTCTTT,CASSARDFWTEAFF
-,TRBV5-1,TRBJ2-2,-,TGCGCCAGCAGCGCCGGGACATTCGGTACCGGGGAGCTGTTTTTT,CASSAGTFGTGELFF
TRBD1,TRBV5-1,TRBJ2-7,-,TGCGCCAGCAGCTTGGGCCGGGACAGGGGATTATACGAGCAGTACTTC,CASSLGRDRGLYEQYF